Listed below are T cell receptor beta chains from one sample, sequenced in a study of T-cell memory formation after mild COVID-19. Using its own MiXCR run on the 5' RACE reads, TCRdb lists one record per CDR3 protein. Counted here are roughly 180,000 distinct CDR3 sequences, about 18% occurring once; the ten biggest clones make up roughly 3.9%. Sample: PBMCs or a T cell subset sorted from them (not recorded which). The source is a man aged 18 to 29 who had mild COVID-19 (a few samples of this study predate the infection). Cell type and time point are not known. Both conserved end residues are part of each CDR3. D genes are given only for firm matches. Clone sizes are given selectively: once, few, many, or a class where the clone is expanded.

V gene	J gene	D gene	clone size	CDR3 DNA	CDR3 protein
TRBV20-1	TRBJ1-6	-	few	TGCAGTGCTAGTCTACAGGGAGACTCACCCCTCCACTTT	CSASLQGDSPLHF
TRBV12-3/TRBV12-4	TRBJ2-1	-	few	TGTGCCAGCAGGATCGACATTTACAATGAGCAGTTCTTC	CASRIDIYNEQFF
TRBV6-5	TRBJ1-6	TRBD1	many	TGTGCCAGCATCCCACAAGTCCGCGGGGCGCAGGGGGCCGATTCACCCCTCCACTTT	CASIPQVRGAQGADSPLHF
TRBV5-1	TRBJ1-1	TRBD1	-	TGCGCCAGCAGCTTGGTTCCCAGGGGGCGGCCTGGCACTGAAGCTTTCTTT	CASSLVPRGRPGTEAFF
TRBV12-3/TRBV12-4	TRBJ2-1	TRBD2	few	TGTGCCAGCACCCTCCTGGGGGCGGGGGGGCAGTTCTTC	CASTLLGAGGQFF
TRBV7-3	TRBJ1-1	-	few	TGTGCCAGCAGCGTTAGCACTGGCACTGAAGCTTTCTTT	CASSVSTGTEAFF
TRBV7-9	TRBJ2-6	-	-	TGTGCCAGCAGGAGGGGTGCCGGGGCCAACGTCCTGACTTTC	CASRRGAGANVLTF
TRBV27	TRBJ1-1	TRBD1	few	TGTGCCAGCAGTCCAAGGACAGGGATCCGCACTGAAGCTTTCTTT	CASSPRTGIRTEAFF
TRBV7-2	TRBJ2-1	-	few	TGTGCCAGCAGCCGGAATCTTGGACTGGGCTACAATGAGCAGTTCTTC	CASSRNLGLGYNEQFF
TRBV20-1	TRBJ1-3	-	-	TGCAGTGCTAGATACGGGACCACAGGAAACACCATATATTTT	CSARYGTTGNTIYF
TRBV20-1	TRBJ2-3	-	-	TGCAGTGCTAGAGATCGAAGGGGAACAGATACGCAGTATTTT	CSARDRRGTDTQYF
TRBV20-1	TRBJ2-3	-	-	TGCAGTGCTAGGGGGACTTACACAGATACGCAGTATTTT	CSARGTYTDTQYF
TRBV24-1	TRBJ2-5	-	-	TGTGCCACCAGGGGCAGGGCCCCCGAGACCCAGTACTTC	CATRGRAPETQYF
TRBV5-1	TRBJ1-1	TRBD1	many	TGCGCCAGCAGCTTGAGACAGGGGCGAAACACTGAAGCTTTCTTT	CASSLRQGRNTEAFF
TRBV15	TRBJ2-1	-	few	TGTGCCACCAGCACCCCTCGGGGAGCCCCCAATGAGCAGTTCTTC	CATSTPRGAPNEQFF
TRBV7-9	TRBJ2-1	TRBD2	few	TGTGCCAGCAGCCAGACTAGCGGGCGGTACAATGAGCAGTTCTTC	CASSQTSGRYNEQFF
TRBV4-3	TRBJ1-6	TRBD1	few	TGCGCCAGCAGCCAATCGAGGGGGCCCCGGGATTCACCCCTCCACTTT	CASSQSRGPRDSPLHF
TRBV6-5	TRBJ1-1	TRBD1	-	TGTGCCAGCAGTTCGCCCCGGGACAGGGGACTCCCTGAAGCTTTCTTT	CASSSPRDRGLPEAFF
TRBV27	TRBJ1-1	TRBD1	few	TGTGCCAGCAGGGGGTCGAGGACAGGGAACACTGAAGCTTTCTTT	CASRGSRTGNTEAFF
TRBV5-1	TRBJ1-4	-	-	TGCGCCAGCAGCTTGACAGGCCGTAATGACAAACTGTTTTTT	CASSLTGRNDKLFF
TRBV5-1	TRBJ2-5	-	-	TGCGCCAGCAGTACCGGGACGCACCGCGAGACCCAGTACTTC	CASSTGTHRETQYF
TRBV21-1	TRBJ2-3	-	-	TGTGCCTTAAAATTCACAGATACGCAGTATTTT	CALKFTDTQYF
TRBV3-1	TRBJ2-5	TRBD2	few	TGTGCCAGCAGCCAGACTAGCGTACGAGAGACCCAGTACTTC	CASSQTSVRETQYF
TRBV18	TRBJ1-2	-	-	TGTGCCAGCTCACCAAGCGGCCAGACTTATGGCTACACCTTC	CASSPSGQTYGYTF
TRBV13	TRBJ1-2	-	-	TGTGCCAGCAGCTTACATGGTTTAGGGGCGTCGGGCTACACCTTC	CASSLHGLGASGYTF
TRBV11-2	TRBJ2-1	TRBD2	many	TGTGCCAGCAGCTACCCCCTACTAGCGGGGGGGCCCCCCGAGCAGTTCTTC	CASSYPLLAGGPPEQFF
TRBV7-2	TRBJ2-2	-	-	TGTGCCAGCAGCATATCCCTGAACACCGGGGAGCTGTTTTTT	CASSISLNTGELFF
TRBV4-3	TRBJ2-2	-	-	TGCGCCAGCAGCCAAACTGTGGGGTACACCGGGGAGCTGTTTTTT	CASSQTVGYTGELFF
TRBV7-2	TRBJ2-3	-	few	TGTGCCAGCAGCTCTAGACCCACAGATACGCAGTATTTT	CASSSRPTDTQYF
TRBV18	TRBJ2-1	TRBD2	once	TGTGCCAGCTCTCACGGGGGGGCCGTGGAGCAGTTCTTC	CASSHGGAVEQFF
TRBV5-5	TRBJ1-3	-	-	TGTGCCAGCAGCTTGGAGCCCGGAAACACCATATATTTT	CASSLEPGNTIYF
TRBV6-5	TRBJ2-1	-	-	TGTGCCAGCAAGTATGGACAGAACTTCAATGAGCAGTTCTTC	CASKYGQNFNEQFF
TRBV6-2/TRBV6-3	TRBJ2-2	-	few	TGTGCCAGCTCCGGCGCCGGGGAGCTGTTTTTT	CASSGAGELFF
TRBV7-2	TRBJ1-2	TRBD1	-	TGTGCCAGCAGAGCAGGGGGGCCCAACTATGGCTACACCTTC	CASRAGGPNYGYTF
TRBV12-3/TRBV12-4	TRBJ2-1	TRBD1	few	TGTGCCAGCAGCAGGGACAGGGGTGTGGAGCAGTTCTTC	CASSRDRGVEQFF
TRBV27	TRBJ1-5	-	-	TGTGCCAGCAGTTTATACAGGGCGAGGCCCCAGCATTTT	CASSLYRARPQHF
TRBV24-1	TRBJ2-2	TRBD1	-	TGTGCCACCAGCCCCGGGACAGCAACCGGGGAGCTGTTTTTT	CATSPGTATGELFF
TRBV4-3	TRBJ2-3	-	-	TGCGCCAGCAGCGATTACGGACAAGCAAGGGATACGCAGTATTTT	CASSDYGQARDTQYF
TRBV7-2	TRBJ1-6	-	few	TGTGCCAGCAGCTCTGGACAGTATAATTCACCCCTCCACTTT	CASSSGQYNSPLHF
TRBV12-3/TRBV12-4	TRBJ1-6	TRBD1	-	TGTGCCAGCATCAGGCATGGCAGGGGGCTTTATAATTCACCCCTCCACTTT	CASIRHGRGLYNSPLHF
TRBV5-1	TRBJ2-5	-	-	TGCGCCAGCAAAGGGGATGAGACCCAGTACTTC	CASKGDETQYF
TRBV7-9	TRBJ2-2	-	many	TGTGCCAGCAGCCCCGGACTCTACACCGGGGAGCTGTTTTTT	CASSPGLYTGELFF
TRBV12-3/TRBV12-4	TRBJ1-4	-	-	TGTGCCAGCAGTCAGACTCACGGATGGGGAGGTGAAAAACTGTTTTTT	CASSQTHGWGGEKLFF
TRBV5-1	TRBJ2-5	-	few	TGCGCCAGCAGCTTCCGGGGCCTCCAAGAGACCCAGTACTTC	CASSFRGLQETQYF
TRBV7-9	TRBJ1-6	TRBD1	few	TGTGCCAGCAGTGGGACAGGGCAATCACCCCTCCACTTT	CASSGTGQSPLHF
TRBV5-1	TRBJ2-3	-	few	TGCGCCAGCACGATGTCGGGAGAAGATACGCAGTATTTT	CASTMSGEDTQYF
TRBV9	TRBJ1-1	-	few	TGTGCCAGCAGCGGGCGGACCAACGCTGAAGCTTTCTTT	CASSGRTNAEAFF
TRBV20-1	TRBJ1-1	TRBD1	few	TGCAGTGCCCTAATTGGAGGGACAGGGGACACTGAAGCTTTCTTT	CSALIGGTGDTEAFF
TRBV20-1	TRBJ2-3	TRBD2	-	TGCAGTGCTAGTCCGCTAGCGGTTCATACGCAGTATTTT	CSASPLAVHTQYF
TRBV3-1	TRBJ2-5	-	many	TGTGCCAGCAGCCTCCTTGGGGGTGGGGGGCTCCAAGAGACCCAGTACTTC	CASSLLGGGGLQETQYF
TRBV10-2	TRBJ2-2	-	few	TGCGCCAGCAGTGATGCAGGCCAAGAGAACACCGGGGAGCTGTTTTTT	CASSDAGQENTGELFF
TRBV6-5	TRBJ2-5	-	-	TGTGCCAGCAGTTCAATTACAGGGTACCAAGAGACCCAGTACTTC	CASSSITGYQETQYF
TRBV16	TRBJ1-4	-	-	TGTGCCAGCAGCAGACAGGTTGCAACTAATGAAAAACTGTTTTTT	CASSRQVATNEKLFF
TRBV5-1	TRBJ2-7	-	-	TGCGCCAGCAGCTTGGCAGGGCAGTTCTACGAGCAGTACTTC	CASSLAGQFYEQYF
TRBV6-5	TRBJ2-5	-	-	TGTGCCAGCAGTTATTCCGGGACCCAAGAGACCCAGTACTTC	CASSYSGTQETQYF
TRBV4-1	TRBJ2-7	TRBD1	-	TGCGCCAGCAGCCAACCTAGGGGGCGATTTGACGAGCAGTACTTC	CASSQPRGRFDEQYF
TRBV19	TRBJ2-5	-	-	TGTGCCAGTAGTACGCGTGACCAAGAGACCCAGTACTTC	CASSTRDQETQYF
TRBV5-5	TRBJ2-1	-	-	TGTGCCAGCAGCAACCTCAGGGGAGGCTCCTACAATGAGCAGTTCTTC	CASSNLRGGSYNEQFF
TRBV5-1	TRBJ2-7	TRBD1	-	TGCGCCAGCAGCTTCGGGACAGGGTACTACGAGCAGTACTTC	CASSFGTGYYEQYF
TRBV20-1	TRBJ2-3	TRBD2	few	TGCAGTGTAAGCGTCGCTAGCGGGGGGGCCGGGACAGATACGCAGTATTTT	CSVSVASGGAGTDTQYF